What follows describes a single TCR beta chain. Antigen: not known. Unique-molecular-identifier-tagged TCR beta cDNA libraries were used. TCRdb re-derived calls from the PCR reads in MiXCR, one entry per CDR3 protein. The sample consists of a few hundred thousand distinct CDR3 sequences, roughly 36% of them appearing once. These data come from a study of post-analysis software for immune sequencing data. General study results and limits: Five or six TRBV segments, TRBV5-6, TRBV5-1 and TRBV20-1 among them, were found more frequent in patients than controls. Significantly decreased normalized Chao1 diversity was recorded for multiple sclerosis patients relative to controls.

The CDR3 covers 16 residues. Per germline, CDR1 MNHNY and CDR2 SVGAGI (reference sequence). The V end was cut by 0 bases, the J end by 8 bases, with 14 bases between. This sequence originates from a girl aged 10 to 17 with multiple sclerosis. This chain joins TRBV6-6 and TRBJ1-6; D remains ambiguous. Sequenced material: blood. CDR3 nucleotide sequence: TGTGCCAGCAGTTACTCGAGCGAGGGTGCGGATTCACCCCTCCACTTT. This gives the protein CASSYSSEGADSPLHF.